This TCR beta chain comes out of a study of identical twins (TCRdb year 2016). Some background on the complete study: To test whether fetal clonotypes persist, this study deep-sequenced TCR alpha and beta repertoires from monozygotic twins, from unrelated adults of various ages, and from cord blood. To rule out contamination, replicate twin experiments were performed at different times with different library preparation protocols.

The germline V gene (reference sequence) sets CDR1 to DFQATT and CDR2 to SNEGSKA. The CDR3 starts with the cysteine, ends with the phenylalanine, and has 10 residues. CDR3 DNA is the only sequence kept; it has 30 bases, read in frame from the first base. The V and J ends are trimmed by 1 base and 10 bases, leaving 5 bases between them. Receptors were amplified or captured by 5' RACE. The instrument was an Illumina HiSeq 2000. Template switching introduced a universal primer binding site; the final cDNA contained a unique molecular identifier, enabling accurate counting of TCR cDNA molecules. First-strand cDNA for TCR alpha and beta chains was synthesized from specific primers in the conserved constant-segment region. To control for contamination, every cDNA library carried two barcodes: a SMART-Mk sample barcode plus Illumina barcodes. TruSeq adapter sequences along with Illumina sample barcodes were introduced in two successive PCR steps. The TCR alpha and beta cDNA libraries were sequenced on the Illumina HiSeq platform using custom primers. On the authors' methods: Raw reads were processed with MiGEC to extract unique molecular identifiers, and MiXCR was used to determine CDR3 positions. Recombination models were inferred per individual with the repgenHMM and IGoR tools using an EM algorithm. Shared clonotypes were analyzed with the tcR package in R, and sharing was normalized by the product of cloneset sizes. To study raw recombination without the effects of thymic and clonal selection, out-of-frame nonproductive sequences were analyzed. The public reads were reprocessed in TCRdb via fastp at Q25 and MiXCR, keeping in-frame beta chains. Merged by CDR3 protein, the rows form single entries marked with the most common genes and DNA. These V and J calls derive from TCRdb rather than the authors' analysis. The sample table contains around 290,000 distinct CDR3 sequences; only one count was recorded for more than 8% of them. Of the sample, approximately 6.5% falls within the top ten clones.

Every donor in the study was a healthy Caucasian. The twin cohort comprised three pairs of female monozygotic twins, all aged roughly 18 to 30 years. CD4+ and CD8+ T cell populations were isolated with positive isolation kits from Invitrogen. Broader findings and caveats from the paper: Zero-insertion analyses could be partly confounded by invariant T cells such as MAIT and iNKT, though diverse VJ usage argued against such confounding for most clonotypes. Excess twin sharing in beta out-of-frame sequences was weaker because fewer shared sequences lowered the signal-to-noise ratio. Fewer insertions were carried by abundant cord blood beta clonotypes; a weaker similar trend was observed in young adult naive repertoires, while no such trend was observed in memory repertoires. Out-of-frame TCR alpha sequences shared between twins showed an excess of low generation-probability sequences compared with coincidental sharing between unrelated individuals. Because the same donors could not be followed over many years, conclusions were based on cross-sectional statistical analysis. Recombination models systematically underestimated out-of-frame TCR alpha sharing in monozygotic twins but agreed with sharing between unrelated individuals.

This clonotype was seen at least ten times. The target of this receptor is not known. Base qualities are missing; no much larger clone stands one base away. Another study also made use of these data, one on yellow fever vaccine responses in identical twins. That second publication adds: The T cell response to vaccination in identical twins was reported by the authors to appear partly convergent and partly personalized. In identical twins, the study followed T cell clones that responded to the vaccine with precision.

Here the chain combines TRBV20-1 and TRBJ2-1; 5 matching bases give a weak D call of TRBD2. The material sequenced was CD8+ T cells sorted from blood. This clonotype was obtained from a woman aged 18-29 years in good health. The CDR3 protein sequence reads: CSARGLEQFF. The DNA sequence reads TGCAGTGCTAGAGGACTAGAGCAGTTCTTC.